This entry lists 25 T cell receptor beta chains sequenced from one sample in a study of OX40 agonist ivuxolimab in advanced cancers. Here immunoSEQ multiplex PCR was the method, and the copy in TCRdb shows in-frame clones only, minus some. In the table there are over 75,000 clones, around 87% of which are singletons. The sample here was CD4+ or CD8+ T cells sorted from blood, taken in a trial of the OX40 agonist ivuxolimab. Source of these receptors: an adult with an advanced solid tumor such as melanoma, head and neck, liver or kidney cancer.

The CDR3 is CASSPGRDKNIQYF. The CDR3 DNA reads TGCGCCAGCAGCCCCGGACGGGACAAAAACATTCAGTACTTC. This rearrangement joins TRBV5-1 to TRBJ2-4; D is possibly TRBD2 (5 bases). With 4 bases removed from V and 3 bases from J, the gap between germline ends came to 11 bases. The CDR3 runs to 14 residues. Germline CDR1 reads SGHRS; CDR2 reads YFSETQ.

The chain couples TRBV11-2 to TRBJ2-5, with TRBD1 matching 9 bases. V gave up 5 bases and J gave up 5 bases; unmatched junction bases: 15. CDR3 length: 17 amino acids. In germline, CDR1 is SGHAT, CDR2 FQNNGV. CDR3 amino acids: CASSQTTLGTGWETQYF. The CDR3 coding sequence is TGTGCCAGCAGCCAAACCACCCTCGGGACAGGGTGGGAGACCCAGTACTTC.

The chain combines TRBV7-3 with TRBJ2-2; the D gene is possibly TRBD2 (5 bases). The V and J ends lost 3 bases and 1 base respectively, with 6 bases between them. CDR3 length equals 14 residues. CDR1 SGHTA and CDR2 FQGTGA come from the germline V gene. CDR3 in amino acids: CASSLGRNTGELFF. The CDR3 nucleotides read TGTGCCAGCAGCTTGGGGAGGAACACCGGGGAGCTGTTTTTT.

The CDR3 nucleotides are TGTGCCAGCAGGAGACAGGGCGCAGAGACCCAGTACTTC. Translating gives CASRRQGAETQYF. The chain couples TRBV27 to TRBJ2-5; TRBD1 aligns across 7 bases. Per germline, CDR1 MNHEY and CDR2 SMNVEV (reference sequence). With V trimmed by 6 bases and J by 4 bases, 5 bases remained unmatched. The CDR3 covers 13 residues.

This chain connects TRBV14 to TRBJ2-7; 8 bases match TRBD1. From germline, CDR1 is SGHDN and CDR2 FVKESK. With V trimmed by 9 bases and J by 3 bases, 10 bases remained unmatched. CDR3 size: 14 residues. CDR3 amino acids: CASAGTGQYYEQYF. The CDR3, as DNA: TGTGCCAGTGCCGGGACAGGACAATACTACGAGCAGTACTTC.

The rearrangement joins TRBV20-1 to TRBJ2-1, with no clear D. V lost 4 bases and J 5 bases, leaving 6 bases between the germline ends. Germline values: CDR1 DFQATT, CDR2 SNEGSKA (reference sequence). CDR3 size: 11 residues. The CDR3 is CSATAHNEQFF. The CDR3 DNA follows: TGCAGTGCTACTGCCCACAATGAGCAGTTCTTC.

This clone has only one observation. The chain combines TRBV5-1 with TRBJ2-7; D might be TRBD1 (5 bases). V was trimmed by 4 bases and J by 1 base, leaving 15 bases between them. The CDR3 totals 15 residues. Germline assignment: CDR1 SGHRS and CDR2 YFSETQ. CDR3 nucleotide sequence: TGCGCCAGCAGCACCGACAGCCCCGCTTCCTACGAGCAGTACTTC. Translated: CASSTDSPASYEQYF.

The chain has TRBV29-1 and TRBJ2-1; D may be TRBD2 (5 bases). The CDR3 covers 12 residues. The germline V gene encodes CDR1 SQVTM and CDR2 ANQGSEA. The V end lost 4 bases, the J end lost 9 bases, and 13 bases lay between the germline ends. CDR3 sequence (DNA): TGCAGCGTTGTAGATCCGGGGAGTGAGCAGTTCTTC. It encodes CSVVDPGSEQFF.

The chain is built from TRBV6-1 and TRBJ1-2, with TRBD1 identical over 11 bases. Germline loops: CDR1 MNHNS, CDR2 SASEGT. The CDR3 extends over 13 amino acids. The V gene end was trimmed by 11 bases and the J gene end by 4 bases; junction bases not matched to a gene: 6. CDR3 sequence: CAGWTGGFYGYTF. The DNA for the CDR3 is TGTGCCGGCTGGACAGGGGGCTTCTATGGCTACACCTTC.

The rearrangement uses TRBV27 and TRBJ1-4, with 9 positions matching TRBD1. CDR1 and CDR2 from the germline V gene are MNHEY and SMNVEV (reference sequence). CDR3 length equals 17 residues. Germline trimming cut 3 bases from V and 8 bases from J; bases unmatched to any gene: 13. The CDR3 reads CASSLTTRDRDGEKLFF. In nucleotides, the CDR3 is TGTGCCAGCAGTTTGACGACCCGGGACAGGGATGGGGAAAAACTGTTTTTT. Drawing the rest from reference TRBV27 and TRBJ1-4, the complete variable domain is EAQVTQNPRYLITVTGKKLTVTCSQNMNHEYMSWYRQDPGLGLRQIYYSMNVEVTDKGDVPEGYKVSRKEKRNFPLILESPSPNQTSLYFCASSLTTRDRDGEKLFFGSGTQLSVL.

The CDR3 sequence: CASSVGGAETQYF. In DNA form, the CDR3 reads TGTGCCAGCAGCGTAGGGGGGGCAGAGACCCAGTACTTC. V usage is TRBV9 and J usage is TRBJ2-5, with D perhaps being TRBD1 or TRBD2 (6 bases each). The CDR3 spans 13 residues. Trimming left V 0 bases short and J 4 bases short, with 7 bases between. Germline CDR1 SGDLS, CDR2 YYNGEE.

The J gene is TRBJ1-5, the V gene TRBV29-1, with a weak D call TRBD1 (6 bases). The ends were cut back, 6 bases at V and 4 bases at J, with 16 bases in the middle. CDR3 length equals 14 residues. Germline assignment: CDR1 SQVTM and CDR2 ANQGSEA. CDR3 sequence: CSVGDGQYNQPQHF. CDR3 sequence (DNA): TGCAGCGTGGGGGACGGACAGTATAATCAGCCCCAGCATTTT.

V is TRBV2 and J is TRBJ1-4; D not certain. CDR1 is SNHLY and CDR2 is FYNNEI in the germline V gene. The ends were cut back, 8 bases at V and 8 bases at J, with 15 bases in the middle. This CDR3 is 13 amino acids long. CDR3 region: CASVPGIAEKLFF. The CDR3, as DNA: TGTGCCAGCGTACCCGGGATAGCCGAAAAACTGTTTTTT.

A note on this clone: The junction and the germline gene differ at one end; a read error may be behind it. Other DNA variants within this sample encode the same CDR3. The chain has TRBV7-2 and TRBJ1-1, with D uncertain. Germline CDR1 and CDR2: SGHTA and FQGNSA. CDR3 length: 15 amino acids. In DNA form, the CDR3 reads TGTGCCAGCAGCCACTCTCCAGGTGGACGCACTGAAGCCTTCTTT. This translates into CASSHSPGGRTEAFF.

This rearrangement joins TRBV6-5 to TRBJ2-7; no reliable D call. The ends were cut back, 0 bases at V and 2 bases at J, with 14 bases in the middle. The CDR3 length is 16 residues. Looked up from germline, CDR1 is MNHEY and CDR2 is SVGAGI. The CDR3 protein is CASSYSKTGVTYEQYV. CDR3 sequence (DNA): TGTGCCAGCAGTTACTCGAAGACTGGGGTCACCTACGAGCAGTACGTC.

V and J are TRBV5-8 and TRBJ1-2; tentative D call: TRBD1 (6 bases). The V and J ends lost 4 bases and 4 bases respectively, with 17 bases between them. This CDR3 is 15 amino acids long. Germline V CDR1 and CDR2: SGHTS, YDEGEE. DNA for the CDR3: TGTGCCAGCAGCCTCTCGGGGGGCGAGGGCTATGGCTACACCTTC. Translating gives CASSLSGGEGYGYTF.

This clone occurred once. CDR3 amino acids: CAISESAGANANYGYTF. CDR3 DNA sequence: TGTGCCATCAGTGAGTCCGCAGGGGCTAATGCTAACTATGGCTACACCTTC. V gene TRBV10-3 combines with J gene TRBJ1-2; the D gene is possibly TRBD1 (6 bases). Trimming removed 0 bases from V and 0 bases from J, with 14 bases in between. The CDR3 consists of 17 residues. The germline CDR1 and CDR2 sequences are ENHRY and SYGVKD.

This chain uses TRBV6-1 with TRBJ1-6, with D perhaps TRBD1 (6 bases). The CDR3 totals 14 residues. Trimming removed 6 bases from V and 14 bases from J, with 20 bases in between. Germline V gives CDR1 MNHNS, CDR2 SASEGT. CDR3 loop: CASSHTGGQKSLHF. The CDR3 region has the DNA TGTGCCAGCAGCCATACGGGAGGACAGAAATCCCTCCACTTT.

The chain is built from TRBV5-1 and TRBJ1-2; 7 bases are a match to TRBD1. Germline V gene data show CDR1 as SGHRS and CDR2 as YFSETQ. The V gene end was trimmed by 0 bases and the J gene end by 6 bases; junction bases not matched to a gene: 8. The CDR3 spans 15 residues. CDR3 sequence (DNA): TGCGCCAGCAGCTTGGAGGTGTCGACAGGGCATGGCTACACCTTC. It specifies CASSLEVSTGHGYTF.

The rearrangement joins TRBV6-1 to TRBJ1-1; D call uncertain. The CDR3 covers 14 residues. V shed 10 bases and J shed 0 bases, with 15 bases lying between them. CDR1 is MNHNS and CDR2 is SASEGT in the germline V gene. The CDR3 is CATVGRTMNTEAFF. In nucleotides, the CDR3 is TGTGCCACTGTCGGCAGAACCATGAACACTGAAGCTTTCTTT.

V and J are TRBV29-1 and TRBJ1-2; TRBD1 is a possible D gene (6 bases). CDR3 length: 12 amino acids. Deletions cut 5 bases from V and 2 bases from J, with 9 bases between. Germline CDR1 reads SQVTM; CDR2 reads ANQGSEA. CDR3 residues: CSVFTGNYGYTF. In nucleotides, the CDR3 is TGCAGCGTTTTCACAGGGAACTATGGCTACACCTTC. Looking up the rest from reference TRBV29-1 and TRBJ1-2 gives the full variable domain: SAVISQKPSRDICQRGTSLTIQCQVDSQVTMMFWYRQQPGQSLTLIATANQGSEATYESGFVIDKFPISRPNLTFSTLTVSNMSPEDSSIYLCSVFTGNYGYTFGSGTRLTVV.

V is TRBV6-5 and J is TRBJ1-4, with a weak D call TRBD1 (5 bases). This CDR3 has 15 amino acids. The V and J ends lost 2 bases and 8 bases respectively, with 15 bases between them. Per the germline V gene, CDR1 is MNHEY and CDR2 is SVGAGI. DNA for the CDR3: TGTGCCAGCAGTTACGGGTCCGGGCGGGGGGAAAAACTGTTTTTT. It codes for CASSYGSGRGEKLFF.

This chain connects TRBV30 to TRBJ2-5; perhaps D is TRBD1 or TRBD2 (5 bases each). Germline loops: CDR1 GTSNPN, CDR2 SVGIG (reference sequence). The CDR3 is made up of 12 amino acids. CDR3 in amino acids: CAGRQSGETQYF. CDR3 DNA sequence: TGTGCGGGGAGACAGTCAGGGGAGACCCAGTACTTC.

This clone was seen a handful of times. The same CDR3 is also encoded by other DNA sequences in this sample. The rearrangement links TRBV15 to TRBJ1-2; 8 bases align to TRBD1. Germline CDR1 and CDR2: LNHNV and YYDKDF (reference sequence). CDR3 size: 14 residues. V was clipped by 1 base and J by 5 bases; unmatched bases: 3. The CDR3 coding sequence is TGTGCCACCAGCAGAGGGGACAGGTCATATGGCTACACCTTC. As protein: CATSRGDRSYGYTF.

The chain is built from TRBV5-1 and TRBJ2-3, with D possibly being TRBD2 (6 bases). Germline CDR1 and CDR2: SGHRS and YFSETQ. V was trimmed by 2 bases and J by 5 bases, leaving 18 bases between them. The CDR3 spans 16 residues. CDR3 amino acids: CASSFVVAELGDTQYF. For the CDR3, the DNA is TGCGCCAGCAGCTTTGTAGTAGCGGAACTTGGAGATACGCAGTATTTT.